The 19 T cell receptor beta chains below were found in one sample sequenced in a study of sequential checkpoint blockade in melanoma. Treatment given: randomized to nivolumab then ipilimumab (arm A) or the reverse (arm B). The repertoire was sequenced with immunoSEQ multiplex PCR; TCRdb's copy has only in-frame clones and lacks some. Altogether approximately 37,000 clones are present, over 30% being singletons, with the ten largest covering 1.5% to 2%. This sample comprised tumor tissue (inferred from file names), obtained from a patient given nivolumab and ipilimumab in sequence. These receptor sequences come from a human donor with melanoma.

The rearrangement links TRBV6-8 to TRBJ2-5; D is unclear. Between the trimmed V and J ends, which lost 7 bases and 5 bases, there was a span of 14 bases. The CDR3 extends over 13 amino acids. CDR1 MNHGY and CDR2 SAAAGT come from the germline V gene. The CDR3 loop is CASTQAWGETQYF. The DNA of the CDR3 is TGTGCCAGCACCCAAGCGTGGGGTGAGACCCAGTACTTC.

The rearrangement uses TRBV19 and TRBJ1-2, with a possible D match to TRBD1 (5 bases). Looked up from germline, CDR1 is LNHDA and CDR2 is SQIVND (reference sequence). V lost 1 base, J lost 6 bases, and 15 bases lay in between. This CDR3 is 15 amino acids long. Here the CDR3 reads CASSIGAGFPNGYTF. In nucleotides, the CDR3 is TGTGCCAGTAGTATAGGGGCAGGGTTTCCGAATGGCTACACCTTC.

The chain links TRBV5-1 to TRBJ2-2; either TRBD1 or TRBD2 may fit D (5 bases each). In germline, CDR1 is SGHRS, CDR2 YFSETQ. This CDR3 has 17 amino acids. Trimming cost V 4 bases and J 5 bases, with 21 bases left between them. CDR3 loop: CASSRTDSPRRTGELFF. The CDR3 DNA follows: TGCGCCAGCAGCCGAACCGACAGTCCTCGGAGGACCGGGGAGCTGTTTTTT.

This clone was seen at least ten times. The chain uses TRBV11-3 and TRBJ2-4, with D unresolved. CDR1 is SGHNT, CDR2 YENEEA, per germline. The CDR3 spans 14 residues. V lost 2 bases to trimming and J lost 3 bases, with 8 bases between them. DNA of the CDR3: TGTGCCAGCAGCTTATCCAGCCTCAAAAACATTCAGTACTTC. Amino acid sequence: CASSLSSLKNIQYF. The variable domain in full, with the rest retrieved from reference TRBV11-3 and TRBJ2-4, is EAGVVQSPRYKIIEKKQPVAFWCNPISGHNTLYWYLQNLGQGPELLIRYENEEAVDDSQLPKDRFSAERLKGVDSTLKIQPAELGDSAVYLCASSLSSLKNIQYFGAGTRLSVL.

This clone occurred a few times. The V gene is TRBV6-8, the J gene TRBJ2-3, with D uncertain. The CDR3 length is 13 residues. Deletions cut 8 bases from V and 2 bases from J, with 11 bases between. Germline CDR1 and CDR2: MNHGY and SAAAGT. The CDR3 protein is CASGDGNTDTQYF. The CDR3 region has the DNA TGTGCCAGCGGAGACGGAAACACAGATACGCAGTATTTT.

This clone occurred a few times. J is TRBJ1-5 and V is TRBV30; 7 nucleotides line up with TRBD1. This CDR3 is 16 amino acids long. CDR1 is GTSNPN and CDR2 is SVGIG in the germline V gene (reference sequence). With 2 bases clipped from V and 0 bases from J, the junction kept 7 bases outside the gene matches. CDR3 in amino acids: CAWSTTGVHSNQPQHF. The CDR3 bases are TGTGCCTGGAGTACTACAGGGGTTCATAGCAATCAGCCCCAGCATTTT.

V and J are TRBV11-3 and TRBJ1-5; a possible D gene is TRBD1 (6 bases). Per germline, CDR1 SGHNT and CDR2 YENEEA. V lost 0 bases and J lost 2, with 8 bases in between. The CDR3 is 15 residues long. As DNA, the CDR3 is TGTGCCAGCAGCTTAGAAGGGGGTGGCAATCAGCCCCAGCATTTT. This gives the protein CASSLEGGGNQPQHF. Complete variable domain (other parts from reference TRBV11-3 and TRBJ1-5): EAGVVQSPRYKIIEKKQPVAFWCNPISGHNTLYWYLQNLGQGPELLIRYENEEAVDDSQLPKDRFSAERLKGVDSTLKIQPAELGDSAVYLCASSLEGGGNQPQHFGDGTRLSIL.

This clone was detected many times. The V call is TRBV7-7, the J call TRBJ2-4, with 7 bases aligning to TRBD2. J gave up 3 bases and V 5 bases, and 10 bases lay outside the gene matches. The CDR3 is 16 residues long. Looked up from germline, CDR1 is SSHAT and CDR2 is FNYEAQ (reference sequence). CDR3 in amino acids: CASSPGLAGLKNIQYF. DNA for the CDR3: TGTGCCAGCAGCCCGGGATTAGCGGGCCTCAAAAACATTCAGTACTTC.

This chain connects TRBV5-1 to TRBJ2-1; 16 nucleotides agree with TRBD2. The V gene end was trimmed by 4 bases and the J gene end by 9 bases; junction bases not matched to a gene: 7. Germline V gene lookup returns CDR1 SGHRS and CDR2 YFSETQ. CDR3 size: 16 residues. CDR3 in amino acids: CASSPGTSGGGIEQFF. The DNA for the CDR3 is TGCGCCAGCAGCCCCGGGACTAGCGGGGGGGGGATTGAGCAGTTCTTC. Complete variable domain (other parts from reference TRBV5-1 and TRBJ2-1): KAGVTQTPRYLIKTRGQQVTLSCSPISGHRSVSWYQQTPGQGLQFLFEYFSETQRNKGNFPGRFSGRQFSNSRSEMNVSTLELGDSALYLCASSPGTSGGGIEQFFGPGTRLTVL.

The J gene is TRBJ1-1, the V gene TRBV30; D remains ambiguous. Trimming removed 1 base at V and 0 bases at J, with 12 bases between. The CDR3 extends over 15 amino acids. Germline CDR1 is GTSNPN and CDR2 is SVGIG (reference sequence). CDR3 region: CAWSGEGRLNTEAFF. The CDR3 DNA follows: TGTGCCTGGAGTGGTGAGGGCAGACTGAACACTGAAGCTTTCTTT.

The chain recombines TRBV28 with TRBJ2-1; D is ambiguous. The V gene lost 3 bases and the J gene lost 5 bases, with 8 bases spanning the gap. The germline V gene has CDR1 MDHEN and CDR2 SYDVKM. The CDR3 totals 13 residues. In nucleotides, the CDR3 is TGTGCCAGCAGTTTGGGCACACACAATGAGCAGTTCTTC. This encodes CASSLGTHNEQFF.

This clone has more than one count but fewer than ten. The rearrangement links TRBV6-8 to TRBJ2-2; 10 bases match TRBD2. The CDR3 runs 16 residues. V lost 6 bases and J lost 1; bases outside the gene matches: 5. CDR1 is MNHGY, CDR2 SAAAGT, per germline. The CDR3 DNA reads TGTGCCAGCAGGCCTACTAGCGGGGAGAACACCGGGGAGCTGTTTTTT. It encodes CASRPTSGENTGELFF.

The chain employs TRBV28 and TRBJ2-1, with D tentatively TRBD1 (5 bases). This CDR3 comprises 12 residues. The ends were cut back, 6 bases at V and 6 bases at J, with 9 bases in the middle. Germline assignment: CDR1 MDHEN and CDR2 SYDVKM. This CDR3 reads CASRNRFNEQFF. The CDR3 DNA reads TGTGCCAGCAGAAACAGGTTCAATGAGCAGTTCTTC. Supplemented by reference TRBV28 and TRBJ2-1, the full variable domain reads DVKVTQSSRYLVKRTGEKVFLECVQDMDHENMFWYRQDPGLGLRLIYFSYDVKMKEKGDIPEGYSVSREKKERFSLILESASTNQTSMYLCASRNRFNEQFFGPGTRLTVL.

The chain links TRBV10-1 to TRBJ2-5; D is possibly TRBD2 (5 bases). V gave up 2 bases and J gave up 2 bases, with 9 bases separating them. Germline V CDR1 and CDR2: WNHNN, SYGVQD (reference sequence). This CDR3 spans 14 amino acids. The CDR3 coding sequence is TGCGCCAGCAGTGAGGAGGGCAGACAAGAGACCCAGTACTTC. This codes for CASSEEGRQETQYF.

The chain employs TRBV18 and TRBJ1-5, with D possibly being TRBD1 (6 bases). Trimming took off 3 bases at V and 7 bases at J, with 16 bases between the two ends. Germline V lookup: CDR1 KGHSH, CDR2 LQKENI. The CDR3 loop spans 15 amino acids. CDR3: CASSPIQGSGQPQHF. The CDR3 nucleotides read TGTGCCAGCTCACCGATACAGGGCTCAGGGCAGCCCCAGCATTTT.

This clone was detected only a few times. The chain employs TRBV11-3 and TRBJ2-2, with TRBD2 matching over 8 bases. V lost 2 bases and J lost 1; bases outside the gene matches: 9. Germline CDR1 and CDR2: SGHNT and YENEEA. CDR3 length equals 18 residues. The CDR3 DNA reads TGTGCCAGCAGCTTAATAAGCTCCCTAGCGGGGAACACCGGGGAGCTGTTTTTT. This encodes CASSLISSLAGNTGELFF.

The CDR3 protein is CASSGGQGGRQPQHF. CDR3 nucleotide sequence: TGTGCCAGCTCCGGGGGACAGGGAGGACGTCAGCCCCAGCATTTT. This chain uses TRBV18 with TRBJ1-5; 9 bases align to TRBD1. The V gene end was trimmed by 6 bases and the J gene end by 6 bases; junction bases not matched to a gene: 9. Per the germline V gene, CDR1 is KGHSH and CDR2 is LQKENI. CDR3 length: 15 residues.

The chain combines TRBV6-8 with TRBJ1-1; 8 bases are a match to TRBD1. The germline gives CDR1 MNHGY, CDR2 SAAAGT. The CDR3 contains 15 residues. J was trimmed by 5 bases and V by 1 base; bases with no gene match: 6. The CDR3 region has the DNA TGTGCCAGCAGTTACTGGGTCAGGGGGCTGACTGAAGCTTTCTTT. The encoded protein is CASSYWVRGLTEAFF.

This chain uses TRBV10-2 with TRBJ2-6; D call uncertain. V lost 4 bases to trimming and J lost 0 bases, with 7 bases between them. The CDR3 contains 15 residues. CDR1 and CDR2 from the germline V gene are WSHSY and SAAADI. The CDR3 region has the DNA TGCGCCAGCAGTGGTGGGAACTCTGGGGCCAACGTCCTGACTTTC. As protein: CASSGGNSGANVLTF.